What follows are 32 T cell receptor beta chains derived from one specimen sequenced in a study of T cells in Graves' hyperthyroidism and ophthalmopathy. The source material, RNA transcripts, was used to amplify TCR beta CDR3 regions. HTBI primers were employed in a first-round RT-PCR of the TCR CDR3. TCRdb reprocessed the multiplex PCR reads via MiXCR and lists one record per CDR3 protein. The profile shows some 490,000 distinct CDR3 sequences, roughly 16% of them singletons. The source material was blood. These receptors all stem from a woman in her thirties with Graves' ophthalmopathy.

This clonotype was detected many times. A read error may produce the germline difference seen at one junction end. This chain joins TRBV7-2 and TRBJ1-3, with TRBD1 identical over 7 bases. Germline CDR1 reads SGHTA; CDR2 reads FQGNSA. This CDR3 has 14 residues. The CDR3 region has the DNA TGTGCCAGCAGTTTAGGGACAGCTGGAAACACCATATATTTT. As protein: CASSLGTAGNTIYF.

In its sample, this clonotype was seen a few times. This chain connects TRBV19 to TRBJ1-1; 7 bases line up with TRBD1. V gave up 5 bases and J gave up 2 bases; unmatched junction bases: 5. The V gene's germline CDR1 is LNHDA and CDR2 SQIVND (reference sequence). The CDR3 loop spans 14 amino acids. CDR3 protein: CASSLYRGNTEAFF. In DNA form, the CDR3 reads TGTGCCAGTAGTCTATACAGGGGAAACACTGAAGCTTTCTTT.

This clonotype was recorded a few times. This chain joins TRBV20-1 and TRBJ2-7, with D unclear. This CDR3 is built from 14 residues. Germline loops: CDR1 DFQATT, CDR2 SNEGSKA (reference sequence). Trimming left V 6 bases short and J 2 bases short, with 17 bases between. Here the CDR3 reads CSAEMGQRPYEQYF. CDR3 nucleotides: TGCAGTGCAGAGATGGGCCAGCGCCCCTACGAGCAGTACTTC.

This clonotype was observed many times. This sequence joins TRBV7-2 and TRBJ2-7, with D possibly TRBD1 on 6 matching bases. The CDR3 loop spans 15 amino acids. The V end was cut by 4 bases, the J end by 3 bases, with 16 bases between. CDR1 SGHTA and CDR2 FQGNSA come from the germline V gene. CDR3 loop: CASSSQDRPHYEQYF. The CDR3 DNA is TGTGCCAGCAGCTCTCAGGACAGACCCCACTACGAGCAGTACTTC. The full variable domain, with the rest looked up from reference TRBV7-2 and TRBJ2-7, is GAGVSQSPSNKVTEKGKDVELRCDPISGHTALYWYRQSLGQGLEFLIYFQGNSAPDKSGLPSDRFSAERTGGSVSTLTIQRTQQEDSAVYLCASSSQDRPHYEQYFGPGTRLTVT.

V and J are TRBV6-1 and TRBJ2-7; 7 bases match TRBD2. Trimming at V came to 8 bases and at J to 7 bases, leaving 11 bases not matched to a gene. This CDR3 contains 13 residues. CDR1 is MNHNS and CDR2 is SASEGT in the germline V gene. The CDR3 nucleotides are TGTGCCAGCGCGGTTCGCAGGGAGGGAGAGCAGTACTTC. It codes for CASAVRREGEQYF.

This clonotype was observed at least ten times. CDR3 coding DNA: TGTGCCAGCAGCTTAGTTGAGGGGCCCAGCTCCTACGAGCAGTACTTC. Translating it yields CASSLVEGPSSYEQYF. V is TRBV7-9 and J is TRBJ2-7; D possibly uses TRBD1 or TRBD2 (5 bases each). Trimming stripped 1 base from V and 0 bases from J, with 13 bases between. Germline CDR1 and CDR2: SEHNR and FQNEAQ (reference sequence). The CDR3 spans 16 residues.

J is TRBJ2-7 and V is TRBV6-1; no reliable D call. Germline V lookup: CDR1 MNHNS, CDR2 SASEGT. This CDR3 is built from 14 residues. The ends were cut back, 2 bases at V and 0 bases at J, with 8 bases in the middle. The CDR3 spells CASSEYSGSYEQYF. The CDR3 DNA reads TGTGCCAGCAGTGAATACTCAGGCTCCTACGAGCAGTACTTC.

The V gene is TRBV6-2 or TRBV6-3, the J gene TRBJ2-7; possible D gene TRBD1, 5 bases. Germline lookup yields CDR1 MNHEY and CDR2 SVGEGT. The length of the CDR3 is 15 residues. Trimming cost V 2 bases and J 0 bases, with 11 bases left between them. The CDR3 sequence is CASSYLGQSSYEQYF. CDR3 DNA: TGTGCCAGCAGTTACCTGGGGCAAAGCTCCTACGAGCAGTACTTC.

This clonotype showed up just a few times. This sequence joins TRBV14 and TRBJ2-3; 10 bases map to TRBD2. CDR3 length: 17 amino acids. Trimming cost V 4 bases and J 2 bases; bases outside gene matches: 9. Per germline, CDR1 SGHDN and CDR2 FVKESK. This CDR3 is CASSPTGLAAYTDTQYF. The CDR3 nucleotides are TGTGCCAGCAGCCCTACTGGACTAGCGGCATACACAGATACGCAGTATTTT.

This clonotype came up a few times. V usage is TRBV7-9 and J usage is TRBJ2-3, with D uncertain. Germline V gene sequence: CDR1 SEHNR, CDR2 FQNEAQ (reference sequence). The CDR3 contains 17 residues. V dropped 1 base and J dropped 0 bases, with 14 bases sitting between them. The CDR3 nucleotides read TGTGCCAGCAGCTTAGGGTTTGAAGACCGGAGCACAGATACGCAGTATTTT. As protein: CASSLGFEDRSTDTQYF.

The chain uses TRBV11-2 and TRBJ2-1, with a tentative D call TRBD1 (6 bases). The CDR3 contains 13 residues. Germline V gene lookup returns CDR1 SGHAT and CDR2 FQNNGV. Trimming took off 6 bases at V and 12 bases at J, with 18 bases between the two ends. CDR3 loop: CASSFPQGYGQFF. Written as DNA, the CDR3 is TGTGCCAGCAGTTTCCCACAGGGATATGGGCAGTTCTTC.

This clonotype was counted ten times or more. The chain links TRBV7-2 to TRBJ2-7; no reliable D call. Trimming removed 1 base from V and 3 bases from J, with 10 bases in between. Germline V gene lookup returns CDR1 SGHTA and CDR2 FQGNSA. This CDR3 has 14 residues. Written as DNA, the CDR3 is TGTGCCAGCAGCTTAGGTATCTTGAGCTACGAGCAGTACTTC. It is translated as CASSLGILSYEQYF.

There are many counts of this clonotype. This chain connects TRBV5-6 to TRBJ2-1, with D possibly being TRBD2 (6 bases). The CDR3 consists of 14 residues. Germline V lookup: CDR1 SGHDT, CDR2 YYEEEE. Trimming left V 0 bases short and J 10 bases short, with 14 bases between. CDR3 DNA sequence: TGTGCCAGCAGCTTGGGTCGCGCGGGGAAAGAGCAGTTCTTC. Its protein is CASSLGRAGKEQFF.

This clonotype was seen ten or more times. The V gene is TRBV5-1, the J gene TRBJ2-3; 8 positions match TRBD1. CDR3 length: 12 amino acids. Per the germline V gene, CDR1 is SGHRS and CDR2 is YFSETQ. V dropped 5 bases and J dropped 4; count of bases not matched to a gene: 0. CDR3 in DNA: TGCGCCAGCAGACAGGGGGCAGATACGCAGTATTTT. Translating gives CASRQGADTQYF.

This clonotype showed up just a few times. The chain has TRBV5-4 and TRBJ2-5, with D perhaps TRBD1 or TRBD2 (6 bases each). Germline values: CDR1 SGHNT, CDR2 YYREEE (reference sequence). CDR3 length: 15 residues. With 0 bases removed from V and 1 base from J, the gap between germline ends came to 10 bases. The CDR3 here is CASSLVGGVQETQYF. The CDR3, as DNA: TGTGCCAGCAGCTTGGTGGGGGGCGTCCAAGAGACCCAGTACTTC.

This clonotype was recorded many times. V is TRBV6-1 and J is TRBJ2-3; unclear D gene. Germline CDR1 reads MNHNS; CDR2 reads SASEGT. V lost 8 bases and J lost 2, with 14 bases in between. The CDR3 runs 14 residues. For the CDR3, the DNA is TGTGCCAGCGGCACTATGGGGTACACAGATACGCAGTATTTT. Translating it yields CASGTMGYTDTQYF.

This clonotype was picked up many times. This sequence joins TRBV7-2 and TRBJ2-7, with a possible D match to TRBD2 (5 bases). V was cut by 2 bases and J by 3 bases, with 17 bases left in between. The CDR3 runs 16 residues. Germline loops: CDR1 SGHTA, CDR2 FQGNSA. The CDR3 DNA follows: TGTGCCAGCAGCTTACCACTAGGAGGAGAACACTACGAGCAGTACTTC. It is translated as CASSLPLGGEHYEQYF.

Details on this clonotype: A much bigger clone sits one base away, suggesting this may be a read error. The V and J genes are TRBV24-1 and TRBJ2-7; 11 bases map to TRBD1. CDR3 size: 16 residues. Germline CDR1 KGHDR, CDR2 SFDVKD. Trimming removed 4 bases from V and 8 bases from J; junction bases left unmatched: 12. CDR3 DNA sequence: TGTGCCACCAGTGACCTCCCGGGACAGGGGGTCAACAAGCAGTACTTC. Translated: CATSDLPGQGVNKQYF.

This clonotype was found many times. V is TRBV5-1 and J is TRBJ2-7; D gene unclear. There are 12 residues in the CDR3. The germline CDR1 and CDR2 sequences are SGHRS and YFSETQ. V gave up 7 bases and J gave up 3 bases, with 11 bases separating them. The CDR3: CASYSDFYEQYF. CDR3 DNA sequence: TGCGCCAGCTACAGTGATTTCTACGAGCAGTACTTC.

This clonotype was observed a few times. The chain joins TRBV4-3 to TRBJ2-2, with D hard to call. CDR3 length equals 15 residues. V gave up 1 base and J gave up 2 bases, with 8 bases separating them. CDR1 and CDR2 from the germline V gene are LGHNA and YSLEER. The CDR3 DNA sequence: TGCGCCAGCAGCCAAGGGACCTTTAACACCGGGGAGCTGTTTTTT. Translation gives CASSQGTFNTGELFF.

J is TRBJ1-1 and V is TRBV12-3 or TRBV12-4; no clear D. V gave up 1 base and J gave up 4 bases, with 7 bases separating them. The CDR3 sequence is 13 residues long. Here the CDR3 DNA reads TGTGCCAGCAGTTTAGGGCAAACCACTGAAGCTTTCTTT. Protein: CASSLGQTTEAFF.

The table lists this clonotype with a few counts. V is TRBV4-1 and J is TRBJ2-3; 16 positions agree with TRBD2. The germline V gene has CDR1 MGHRA and CDR2 YSYEKL. Trimming took 7 bases from V and 6 from J; bases not matched to a gene: 7. The CDR3 sequence is 16 residues long. The CDR3 DNA is TGCGCCAGCACGGGACTAGCGGGAGGGCGAGCGGATACGCAGTATTTT. This encodes CASTGLAGGRADTQYF.

This clonotype was counted many times. The chain combines TRBV20-1 with TRBJ2-7, with TRBD2 matching 13 bases. The length of the CDR3 is 15 residues. CDR1 and CDR2 (germline): DFQATT, SNEGSKA (reference sequence). J lost 2 bases, V lost 0 bases, and 1 base had no gene match. Written as DNA, the CDR3 is TGCAGTGCTAGAGAAGGGACTAGCGGGGCCTACGAGCAGTACTTC. This encodes CSAREGTSGAYEQYF.

This clonotype was seen at least ten times. The J gene is TRBJ2-1, the V gene TRBV29-1; D remains unclear. Between the trimmed V and J ends, which lost 6 bases and 5 bases, there was a span of 11 bases. Germline V gene lookup returns CDR1 SQVTM and CDR2 ANQGSEA. This CDR3 comprises 12 residues. Here the CDR3 DNA reads TGCAGCGTAAGAGACCAGGACAATGAGCAGTTCTTC. Protein product: CSVRDQDNEQFF.

This clonotype was detected ten times or more. The V call is TRBV7-9, the J call TRBJ2-7; D is possibly TRBD1 (5 bases). The CDR3 extends over 12 amino acids. Germline assignment: CDR1 SEHNR and CDR2 FQNEAQ (reference sequence). V was cut by 3 bases and J by 5 bases, with 8 bases left in between. The CDR3 sequence is CASSFQGDEQYF. The CDR3 DNA reads as TGTGCCAGCAGCTTCCAAGGGGACGAGCAGTACTTC.

Worth noting for this clonotype: A junction end diverges from the germline sequence, so it may reflect a read error. The CDR3 is CASTPNGAGNTEASF. CDR3 in DNA: TGTGCCAGCACCCCCAATGGGGCGGGGAACACTGAAGCTTCCTTT. V usage is TRBV28 and J usage is TRBJ1-1; D is perhaps TRBD1 (5 bases). Looked up from germline, CDR1 is MDHEN and CDR2 is SYDVKM. This CDR3 is 15 amino acids long.

This clonotype was seen a few times. The chain has TRBV7-9 and TRBJ2-1; D unclear. Germline V CDR1 and CDR2: SEHNR, FQNEAQ (reference sequence). Trimming removed 1 base from V and 6 bases from J, with 7 bases in between. The CDR3 sequence is 13 residues long. As DNA, the CDR3 is TGTGCCAGCAGCTTAGACCTAGTCAATGAGCAGTTCTTC. It is translated as CASSLDLVNEQFF.

This clonotype was counted only a few times. The chain uses TRBV18 and TRBJ1-2; 7 nucleotides line up with TRBD1. Germline V lookup: CDR1 KGHSH, CDR2 LQKENI. This CDR3 is 15 amino acids long. V lost 4 bases and J lost 4; bases outside the gene matches: 9. CDR3 coding DNA: TGTGCCAGCTCACGCGACAGGGACCGGAGCTATGGCTACACCTTC. The encoded protein is CASSRDRDRSYGYTF.

This clonotype was counted a few times. This chain uses TRBV6-5 with TRBJ2-2; maybe TRBD2 (6 bases). V dropped 0 bases and J dropped 0 bases, with 8 bases sitting between them. The CDR3 length is 16 residues. The germline gives CDR1 MNHEY, CDR2 SVGAGI. CDR3 DNA: TGTGCCAGCAGTTACTCACTAGCAGCGAACACCGGGGAGCTGTTTTTT. This codes for CASSYSLAANTGELFF.

The V gene is TRBV10-3, the J gene TRBJ2-3; 10 nucleotides align to TRBD2. This CDR3 is built from 19 residues. The junction had 14 bases not matched to a gene; V was cut back by 4 bases and J by 1 base. Germline-derived CDR1 and CDR2 are ENHRY and SYGVKD. CDR3 sequence reads: CAISAGLAGATRGTDTQYF. Written as DNA, the CDR3 is TGTGCCATCAGTGCGGGGCTAGCGGGAGCTACTCGGGGCACAGATACGCAGTATTTT.

This clonotype has ten or more counts. The V and J genes are TRBV28 and TRBJ1-5; 8 bases align to TRBD1. The germline V gene has CDR1 MDHEN and CDR2 SYDVKM. CDR3 length equals 14 residues. With V trimmed by 3 bases and J by 6 bases, 4 bases remained unmatched. CDR3: CASSFRGLSQPQHF. CDR3 nucleotides: TGTGCCAGCAGTTTCAGGGGGCTGAGTCAGCCCCAGCATTTT. The entire variable domain, with the rest obtained from reference TRBV28 and TRBJ1-5, is as follows: DVKVTQSSRYLVKRTGEKVFLECVQDMDHENMFWYRQDPGLGLRLIYFSYDVKMKEKGDIPEGYSVSREKKERFSLILESASTNQTSMYLCASSFRGLSQPQHFGDGTRLSIL.

The rearrangement links TRBV4-1 to TRBJ2-7; TRBD1 matches at 8 bases. The V gene's germline CDR1 is MGHRA and CDR2 YSYEKL. Germline trimming cut 3 bases from V and 3 bases from J; bases unmatched to any gene: 7. The CDR3 has 15 amino acids. CDR3 DNA sequence: TGCGCCAGCAGCCAGATCCGGGACAGGTACTACGAGCAGTACTTC. The encoded protein is CASSQIRDRYYEQYF.